The rows below give T cell receptor beta chains drawn from one sample of a study of blood T cell repertoires in COVID-19. Measured with immunoSEQ multiplex PCR; TCRdb has only the in-frame clones, and not every one. The sample has about 220,000 clones, around 82% seen once; the top ten hold 3.6%. The sequencing sample was made of peripheral blood. All receptors derive from a woman older than 75 with acute or convalescent COVID-19. The CDR3 runs from the conserved cysteine through the conserved F or W. The order of the fields is clone size, D gene, V gene, J gene, CDR3 protein, CDR3 DNA. D genes are given only for firm matches. Size tells how often a clone was seen (once, few, many) or the class of an expanded clone, and some rows leave it out.

>.|.|TRBV5-1|TRBJ2-3
CASQPSLFTSTDTQYF
TGCGCCAGCCAACCGTCCCTTTTTACTAGCACAGATACGCAGTATTTT
>few|TRBD2|TRBV6-5|TRBJ2-2
CASSYSSGGYTGELFF
TGTGCCAGCAGTTACTCTAGCGGGGGGTACACCGGGGAGCTGTTTTTT
>.|.|TRBV3-1/TRBV3-2|TRBJ1-1
CASSQDRDKAFF
TGTGCCAGCAGCCAAGACCGAGACAAAGCTTTCTTT
>.|.|TRBV12-3/TRBV12-4|TRBJ1-2
CASSLERYGYTF
TGTGCCAGCAGTTTAGAGAGATATGGCTACACCTTC
>.|.|TRBV6-5|TRBJ1-4
CASSYQGQGEKLFF
TGTGCCAGCAGTTACCAGGGGCAGGGTGAAAAACTGTTTTTT
>.|TRBD2|TRBV7-3|TRBJ2-3
CASSSSSGGTDTQYF
TGTGCCAGCAGCTCCTCTAGCGGGGGCACAGATACGCAGTATTTT
>few|.|TRBV4-3|TRBJ2-5
CASSQEVAQGRETQYF
TGCGCCAGCAGCCAAGAAGTTGCGCAGGGAAGAGAGACCCAGTACTTC
>.|.|TRBV9|TRBJ2-2
CASSVVGTYRQLGTGELFF
TGTGCCAGCAGCGTAGTTGGGACATACCGGCAACTGGGGACCGGGGAGCTGTTTTTT
>.|.|TRBV11-2|TRBJ1-2
CASSPRSKGIGTF
TGTGCCAGCAGCCCCCGTAGTAAGGGGATCGGTACCTTC
>.|.|TRBV13|TRBJ2-7
CASSFLSEQYF
TGTGCCAGCAGCTTCTTATCCGAGCAGTACTTC
>.|TRBD1|TRBV11-3|TRBJ1-2
CASSFSGTGGGSNYGYTF
TGTGCCAGCAGCTTCTCCGGGACAGGGGGGGGTTCTAACTATGGCTACACCTTC
>.|.|TRBV4-1|TRBJ2-3
CASSQDPQGTQYF
TGCGCCAGCAGCCAAGATCCTCAGGGTACGCAGTATTTT
>.|.|TRBV6-5|TRBJ2-3
CASSLPARDTQYF
TGTGCCAGCAGTCTCCCGGCGCGGGATACGCAGTATTTT
>.|.|TRBV28|TRBJ1-5
CASSLTGPDQPQHF
TGTGCCAGCAGTTTAACAGGTCCAGATCAGCCCCAGCATTTT
>.|.|TRBV6-5|TRBJ1-2
CASSRGQSNGYTF
TGTGCCAGCAGCCGCGGACAGTCGAACGGCTACACCTTC
>.|.|TRBV7-9|TRBJ1-4
CASSLAGRANEKLFF
TGTGCCAGCAGCTTGGCAGGGCGAGCTAATGAAAAACTGTTTTTT
>.|.|TRBV2|TRBJ1-2
CASSEWAGLGGYTF
TGTGCCAGCAGTGAATGGGCAGGGTTGGGAGGCTACACCTTC
>.|.|TRBV6-1|TRBJ1-5
CASSEGTHLQPQHF
TGTGCCAGCAGTGAAGGGACTCATCTACAGCCCCAGCATTTT
>once|TRBD1|TRBV3-1/TRBV3-2|TRBJ1-4
CASSPGQGEEKLFF
TGTGCCAGCAGCCCCGGACAGGGAGAGGAAAAACTGTTTTTT
>.|.|TRBV30|TRBJ2-6
CAWSPMRGDSGANVLTF
TGTGCCTGGAGCCCGATGCGGGGCGACTCTGGGGCCAACGTCCTGACTTTC
>.|.|TRBV19|TRBJ1-1
CASTKSSLAEAFF
TGTGCCAGTACGAAAAGTAGTTTGGCTGAAGCTTTCTTT
>.|TRBD1|TRBV27|TRBJ1-2
CATRTGQKESGYTF
TGTGCCACAAGGACAGGCCAAAAGGAATCCGGCTACACCTTC
>.|TRBD1|TRBV3-1/TRBV3-2|TRBJ2-7
CASSLSRDRLFYEQYF
TGTGCCAGCAGTCTATCCCGGGACAGGTTGTTCTACGAGCAGTACTTC
>.|TRBD1|TRBV27|TRBJ1-4
CASSFRGRNEKLFF
TGTGCCAGCAGTTTCAGGGGGAGAAATGAAAAACTGTTTTTT
>.|.|TRBV19|TRBJ2-1
CASSKAGSHNEQFF
TGTGCCAGTAGTAAGGCGGGCTCCCACAATGAGCAGTTCTTC
>.|.|TRBV11-3|TRBJ1-6
CASSSGVSPLHF
TGTGCCAGCAGCTCAGGGGTTTCACCCCTCCACTTT
>.|TRBD2|TRBV6-6|TRBJ2-5
CASSARLAGQETQYF
TGTGCCAGCAGTGCCCGACTAGCGGGGCAAGAGACCCAGTACTTC
>.|TRBD1|TRBV6-1|TRBJ1-5
CASSEEGGLGNQPQHF
TGTGCCAGCAGTGAGGAAGGGGGCCTTGGCAATCAGCCCCAGCATTTT
>.|.|TRBV7-8|TRBJ1-2
CASSQKGPRYGYTF
TGTGCCAGCAGCCAGAAGGGGCCGCGATATGGCTACACCTTC
>.|.|TRBV2|TRBJ1-4
CASRRETVSNEKLFF
TGTGCCAGCAGGCGGGAGACGGTATCAAATGAAAAACTGTTTTTT
>.|.|TRBV19|TRBJ1-3
CASSKRQDHSGNTIYF
TGTGCCAGTAGTAAGCGACAGGACCACTCTGGAAACACCATATATTTT
>.|.|TRBV3-1/TRBV3-2|TRBJ2-3
CASSQDRGRASTDTQYF
TGTGCCAGCAGCCAAGATAGAGGGCGGGCTAGCACAGATACGCAGTATTTT
>.|.|TRBV5-1|TRBJ2-7
CASSLGQGGYEQYF
TGCGCCAGCAGCTTGGGTCAGGGAGGCTACGAGCAGTACTTC
>.|TRBD1|TRBV18|TRBJ1-2
CASSLDRSGTGRNGYTF
TGTGCCAGCTCACTTGATCGATCCGGGACAGGGCGTAATGGCTACACCTTC
>.|.|TRBV9|TRBJ1-2
CASSVLTGTNYGYTF
TGTGCCAGCAGCGTACTGACAGGCACTAACTATGGCTACACCTTC
>.|.|TRBV5-5|TRBJ1-2
CASSLGTDYGYTF
TGTGCCAGCAGCTTGGGGACAGACTATGGCTACACCTTC
>.|.|TRBV7-8|TRBJ2-1
CASSLGTANEQFF
TGTGCCAGCAGCTTAGGGACAGCTAATGAGCAGTTCTTC
>.|.|TRBV4-1|TRBJ1-1
CASSSRSGQTRLGGNTEAFF
TGCGCCAGCAGCTCAAGATCCGGACAGACGCGGCTTGGGGGGAACACTGAAGCTTTCTTT
>.|.|TRBV6-5|TRBJ1-2
CASKTVPYGYTF
TGTGCCAGCAAAACTGTTCCCTATGGCTACACCTTC
>.|.|TRBV6-6|TRBJ1-6
CASSSPVLPLHF
TGTGCCAGCAGCTCACCAGTTCTGCCCCTCCACTTT
>.|.|TRBV18|TRBJ1-2
CASSPESWFGYTF
TGTGCCAGCTCACCAGAGTCGTGGTTTGGCTACACCTTC
>.|.|TRBV5-6|TRBJ1-1
CASSFTRNTIESEAFF
TGTGCCAGCAGCTTTACGAGGAACACGATAGAAAGTGAAGCTTTCTTT
>.|.|TRBV6-5|TRBJ1-6
CASSYSISVRGPLHF
TGTGCCAGCAGTTACTCGATTAGTGTTAGGGGACCCCTCCACTTT
>few|.|TRBV9|TRBJ1-1
CASSVEVAGNTEAFF
TGTGCCAGCAGCGTAGAGGTGGCAGGGAACACTGAAGCTTTCTTT
>.|.|TRBV7-3|TRBJ1-1
CASSLTAMNTEAFF
TGTGCCAGCAGCTTAACGGCCATGAACACTGAAGCTTTCTTT
>.|TRBD1|TRBV10-2|TRBJ2-7
CASRVGQGVYEQYF
TGCGCCAGCAGGGTCGGACAGGGGGTCTACGAGCAGTACTTC
>.|.|TRBV18|TRBJ2-1
CASSPDSRNEQFF
TGTGCCAGCTCACCGGACAGCCGCAATGAGCAGTTCTTC
>.|TRBD1|TRBV19|TRBJ2-1
CASSIGRGKQSEQFF
TGTGCCAGTAGTATCGGCAGGGGGAAGCAAAGTGAGCAGTTCTTC
>.|.|TRBV19|TRBJ1-1
CASSIGGGQDTEAFF
TGTGCCAGTAGTATAGGGGGAGGCCAAGACACTGAAGCTTTCTTT
>.|TRBD1|TRBV10-2|TRBJ1-2
CASGTGGGNYGYTF
TGCGCCAGCGGGACAGGGGGCGGTAACTATGGCTACACCTTC
>.|TRBD1|TRBV6-2/TRBV6-3|TRBJ1-2
CASSFTGTGDYGYTF
TGTGCCAGCAGTTTCACCGGGACAGGGGACTATGGCTACACCTTC
>.|.|TRBV30|TRBJ2-2
CAWSVQSGELFF
TGTGCCTGGAGTGTACAGTCCGGGGAGCTGTTTTTT
>.|TRBD1|TRBV2|TRBJ2-3
CASSGPGTGRAGGDTQYF
TGTGCCAGCAGTGGACCCGGGACAGGGCGAGCAGGTGGAGATACGCAGTATTTT